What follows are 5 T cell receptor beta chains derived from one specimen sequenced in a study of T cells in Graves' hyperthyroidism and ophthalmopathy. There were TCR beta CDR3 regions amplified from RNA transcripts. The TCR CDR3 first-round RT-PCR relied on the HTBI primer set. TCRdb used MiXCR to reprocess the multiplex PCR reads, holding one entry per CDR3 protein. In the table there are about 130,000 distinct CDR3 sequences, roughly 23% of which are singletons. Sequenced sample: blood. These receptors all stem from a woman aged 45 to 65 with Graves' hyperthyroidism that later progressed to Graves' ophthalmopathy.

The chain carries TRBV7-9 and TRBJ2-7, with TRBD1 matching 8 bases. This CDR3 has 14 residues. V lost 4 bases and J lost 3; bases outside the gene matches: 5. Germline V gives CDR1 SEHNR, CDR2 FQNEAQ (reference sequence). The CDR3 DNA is TGTGCCAGCAGCTCCGGGACAGGATACTACGAGCAGTACTTC. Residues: CASSSGTGYYEQYF.

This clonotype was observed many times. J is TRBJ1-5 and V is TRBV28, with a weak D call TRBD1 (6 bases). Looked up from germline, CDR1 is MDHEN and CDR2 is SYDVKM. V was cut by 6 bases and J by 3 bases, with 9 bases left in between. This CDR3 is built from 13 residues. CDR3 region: CASRQGINQPQHF. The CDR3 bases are TGTGCCAGCAGACAGGGTATCAATCAGCCCCAGCATTTT.

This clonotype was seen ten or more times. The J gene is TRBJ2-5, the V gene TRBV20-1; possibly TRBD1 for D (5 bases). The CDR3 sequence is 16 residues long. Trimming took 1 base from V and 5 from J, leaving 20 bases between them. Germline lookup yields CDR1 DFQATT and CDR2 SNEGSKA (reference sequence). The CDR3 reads CSARATARWGWETQYF. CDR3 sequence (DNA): TGCAGTGCTAGAGCGACAGCTCGGTGGGGATGGGAGACCCAGTACTTC.

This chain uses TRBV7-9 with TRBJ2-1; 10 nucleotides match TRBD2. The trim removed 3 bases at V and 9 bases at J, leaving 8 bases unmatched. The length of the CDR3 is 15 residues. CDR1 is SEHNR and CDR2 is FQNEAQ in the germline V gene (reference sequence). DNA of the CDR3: TGTGCCAGCAGCTTCGGGGCTAGCGGGAGTGGTGAGCAGTTCTTC. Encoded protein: CASSFGASGSGEQFF.

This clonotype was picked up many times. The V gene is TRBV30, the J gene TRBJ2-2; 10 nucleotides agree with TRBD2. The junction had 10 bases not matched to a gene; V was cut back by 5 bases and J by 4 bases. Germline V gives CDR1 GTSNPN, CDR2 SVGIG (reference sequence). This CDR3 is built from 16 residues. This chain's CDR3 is CAWLQREGPVTGELFF. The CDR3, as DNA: TGTGCCTGGCTCCAGCGGGAGGGCCCGGTCACCGGGGAGCTGTTTTTT.